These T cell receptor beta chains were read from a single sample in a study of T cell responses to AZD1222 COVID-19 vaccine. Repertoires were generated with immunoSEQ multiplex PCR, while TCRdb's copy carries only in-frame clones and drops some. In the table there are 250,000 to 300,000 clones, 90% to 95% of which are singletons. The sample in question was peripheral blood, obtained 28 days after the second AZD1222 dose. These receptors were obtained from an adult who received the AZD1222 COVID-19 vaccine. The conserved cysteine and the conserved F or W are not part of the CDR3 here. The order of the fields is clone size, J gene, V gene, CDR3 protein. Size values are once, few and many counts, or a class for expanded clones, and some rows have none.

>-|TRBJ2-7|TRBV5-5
ASSSGTSGYEQY
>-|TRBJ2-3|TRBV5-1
ASQASTDTQY
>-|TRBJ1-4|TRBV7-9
ASSVRDRESEKLF
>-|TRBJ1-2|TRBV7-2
ASSLAGQGGYGYT
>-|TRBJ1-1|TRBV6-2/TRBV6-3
ASSIQGYTEAF
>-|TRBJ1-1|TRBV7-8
ASSLQDFGKGEAF
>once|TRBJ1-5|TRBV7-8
ASSLRFSNQPQH
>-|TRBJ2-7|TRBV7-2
ASSSRVNYEQY
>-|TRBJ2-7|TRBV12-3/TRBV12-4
ASSSLQGYEQY
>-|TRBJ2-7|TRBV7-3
ASSLGGQNEQY
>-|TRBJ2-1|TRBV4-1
ASSPTGAGGPSNEQF
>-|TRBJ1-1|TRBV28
ASSPTAHTEAF
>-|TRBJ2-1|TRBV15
ATSNGGVFKDEQF
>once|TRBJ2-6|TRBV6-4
ASSDNSGANVLT
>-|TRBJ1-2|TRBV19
ASIGRDPYGYT
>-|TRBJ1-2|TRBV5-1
ASSLTAGAYGYT
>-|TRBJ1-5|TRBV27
ATQQGRKGPQH
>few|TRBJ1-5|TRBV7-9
ASSNDGYSNQPQH
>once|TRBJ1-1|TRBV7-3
ASSLGQGNTEAF
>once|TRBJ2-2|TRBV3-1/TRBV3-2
ASSQDEIWRTNTGELF
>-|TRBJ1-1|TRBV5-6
ASSSKVFGEAF
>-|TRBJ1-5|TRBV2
ASNRQGGNQPQH
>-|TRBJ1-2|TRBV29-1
SVEGSPGQGLNGYT
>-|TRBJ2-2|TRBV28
ASRAGRGNTGELF
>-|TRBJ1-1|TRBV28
ASRWYPGEAF